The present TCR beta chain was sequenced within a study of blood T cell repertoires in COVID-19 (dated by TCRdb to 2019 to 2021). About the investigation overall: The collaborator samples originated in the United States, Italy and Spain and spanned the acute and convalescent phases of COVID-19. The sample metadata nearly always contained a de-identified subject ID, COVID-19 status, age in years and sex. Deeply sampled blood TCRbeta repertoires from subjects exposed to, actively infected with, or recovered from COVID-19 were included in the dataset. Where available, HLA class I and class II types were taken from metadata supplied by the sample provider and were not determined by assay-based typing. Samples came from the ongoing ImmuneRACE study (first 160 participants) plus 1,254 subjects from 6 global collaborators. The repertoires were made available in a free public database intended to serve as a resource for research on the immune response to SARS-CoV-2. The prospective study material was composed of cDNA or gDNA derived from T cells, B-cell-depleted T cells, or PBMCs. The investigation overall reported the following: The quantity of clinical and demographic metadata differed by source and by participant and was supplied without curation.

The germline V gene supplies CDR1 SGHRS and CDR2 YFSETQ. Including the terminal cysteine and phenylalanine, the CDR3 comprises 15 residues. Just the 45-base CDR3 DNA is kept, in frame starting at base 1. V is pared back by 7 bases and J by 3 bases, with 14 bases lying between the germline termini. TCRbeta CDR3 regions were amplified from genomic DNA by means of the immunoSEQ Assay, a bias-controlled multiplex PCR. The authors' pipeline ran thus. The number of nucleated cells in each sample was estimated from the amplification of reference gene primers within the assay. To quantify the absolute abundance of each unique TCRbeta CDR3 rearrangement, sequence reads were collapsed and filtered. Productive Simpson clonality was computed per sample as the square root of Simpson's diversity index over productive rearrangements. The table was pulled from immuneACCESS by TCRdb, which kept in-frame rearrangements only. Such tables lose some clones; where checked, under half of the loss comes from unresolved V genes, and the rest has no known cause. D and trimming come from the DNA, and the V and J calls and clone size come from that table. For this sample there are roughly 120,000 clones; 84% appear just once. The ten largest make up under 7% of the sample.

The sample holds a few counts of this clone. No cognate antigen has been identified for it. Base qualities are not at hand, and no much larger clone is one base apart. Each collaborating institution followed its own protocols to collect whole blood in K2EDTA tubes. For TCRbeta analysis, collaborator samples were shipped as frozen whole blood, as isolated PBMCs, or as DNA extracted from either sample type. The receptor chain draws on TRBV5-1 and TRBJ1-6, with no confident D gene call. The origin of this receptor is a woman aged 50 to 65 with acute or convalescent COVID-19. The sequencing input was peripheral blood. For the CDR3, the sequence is CASRQTEGYNSPLHF. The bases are TGCGCCAGCCGCCAAACGGAGGGCTATAATTCACCCCTCCACTTT.